Listed below are T cell receptor beta chains from one sample, sequenced in a study of OX40 agonist ivuxolimab in advanced cancers. The method was immunoSEQ multiplex PCR; TCRdb's version includes in-frame clones alone and lacks a portion of them. The sample includes fewer than 75,000 clones, about 87% seen only once; the top ten take 0.67%. The sample in question was CD4+ or CD8+ T cells sorted from blood, obtained in a trial of the OX40 agonist ivuxolimab. The source is an adult with an advanced solid tumor such as melanoma, head and neck, liver or kidney cancer. The CDR3 runs from the conserved cysteine through the conserved F or W. The order of the fields is J gene, D gene, clone size, V gene, CDR3 protein, CDR3 DNA. A D gene is named only where the DNA matches it firmly. Clone size appears in some rows only: once, few, many, or a class for an expanded clone.

TRBJ1-4	TRBD1	NA	TRBV5-5	CASSPPRGTGVEKLFF	TGTGCCAGCAGCCCCCCCCGAGGGACAGGGGTTGAAAAACTGTTTTTT
TRBJ1-1	TRBD1	NA	TRBV5-8	CASSLGQGFVAFF	TGTGCCAGCAGCTTAGGACAGGGGTTTGTTGCTTTCTTT
TRBJ1-5	NA	NA	TRBV27	CASSLGGTGQPQHF	TGTGCCAGCAGCCTTGGGGGCACGGGGCAGCCCCAGCATTTT
TRBJ1-5	TRBD1	NA	TRBV15	CATSRGTVYSNQPQHF	TGTGCCACCAGCAGGGGGACAGTCTATAGCAATCAGCCCCAGCATTTT
TRBJ1-6	NA	NA	TRBV30	CAWSVSLINSPLHF	TGTGCCTGGAGTGTTTCTCTAATAAATTCACCCCTCCACTTT
TRBJ2-3	NA	NA	TRBV29-1	CSLYRSGSSTDTQYF	TGCAGCTTGTACCGAAGCGGGTCAAGCACAGATACGCAGTATTTT
TRBJ1-5	TRBD1	NA	TRBV19	CASTFRGPDQPQHF	TGTGCCAGTACCTTTAGGGGGCCCGATCAGCCCCAGCATTTT
TRBJ1-1	NA	few	TRBV18	CASSSDQNTEAFF	TGTGCCAGCTCATCGGACCAGAACACTGAAGCTTTCTTT
TRBJ2-7	NA	NA	TRBV28	CASSPGQSYEQYF	TGTGCCAGCAGTCCCGGACAGTCCTACGAGCAGTACTTC
TRBJ1-4	NA	NA	TRBV15	CATSTRGDDEKLFF	TGTGCCACCAGCACAAGGGGGGATGATGAAAAACTGTTTTTT
TRBJ1-1	NA	once	TRBV28	CASSLQGHLNTEAFF	TGTGCCAGCAGTTTACAGGGACACTTGAACACTGAAGCTTTCTTT
TRBJ1-2	TRBD1	NA	TRBV6-6	CASSYHRGLNGYTF	TGTGCCAGCAGCTACCACAGGGGGCTAAACGGCTACACCTTC
TRBJ2-7	TRBD1	NA	TRBV10-3	CAISDQGASYEQYF	TGTGCCATCAGTGACCAGGGGGCATCCTACGAGCAGTACTTC
TRBJ2-1	TRBD2	NA	TRBV7-8	CASSRRLAGVGEQFF	TGTGCCAGCAGCAGACGACTAGCGGGAGTAGGAGAGCAGTTCTTC
TRBJ2-5	NA	NA	TRBV5-1	CASSSGHSETQYF	TGCGCCAGCAGCTCCGGGCATAGCGAGACCCAGTACTTC
TRBJ1-6	NA	NA	TRBV27	CASSEGRRVTSPLHF	TGTGCCAGCTCAGAAGGCAGGAGGGTAACTTCACCCCTCCACTTT
TRBJ2-1	TRBD2	once	TRBV30	CAWSGGTSGSRGVSYNEQFF	TGTGCCTGGAGCGGCGGGACTAGCGGGAGCAGAGGAGTATCCTACAATGAGCAGTTCTTC
TRBJ1-3	NA	NA	TRBV7-9	CASSLDSGNTIYF	TGTGCCAGCAGCTTAGACTCTGGAAACACCATATATTTT
TRBJ2-5	NA	few	TRBV7-9	CASSPPGKTQYF	TGTGCCAGCAGCCCCCCCGGAAAGACCCAGTACTTC
TRBJ1-2	TRBD1	NA	TRBV10-3	CAITRDRANYGYTF	TGTGCCATCACACGGGACAGGGCTAACTATGGCTACACCTTC
TRBJ2-1	TRBD2	NA	TRBV5-6	CASSWRGSSYNEQFF	TGTGCCAGCAGCTGGCGGGGGAGCTCCTACAATGAGCAGTTCTTC
TRBJ2-1	NA	NA	TRBV5-4	CASSLVGLRDEQFF	TGTGCCAGCAGCTTGGTCGGTTTACGGGATGAGCAGTTCTTC